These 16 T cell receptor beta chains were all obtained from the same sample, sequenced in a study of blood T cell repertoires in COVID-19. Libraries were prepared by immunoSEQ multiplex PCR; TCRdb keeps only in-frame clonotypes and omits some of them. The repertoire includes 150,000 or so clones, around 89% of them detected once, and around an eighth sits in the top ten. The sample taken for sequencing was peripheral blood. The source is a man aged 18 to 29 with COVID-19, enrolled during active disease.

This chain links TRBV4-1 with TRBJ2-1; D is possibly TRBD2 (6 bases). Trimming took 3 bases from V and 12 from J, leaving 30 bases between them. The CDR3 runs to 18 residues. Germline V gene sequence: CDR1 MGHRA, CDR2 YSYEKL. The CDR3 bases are TGCGCCAGCAGCCACCCCATTGGGGGGTATAACGAAAGGGTAAGGCAGTTCTTC. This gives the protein CASSHPIGGYNERVRQFF.

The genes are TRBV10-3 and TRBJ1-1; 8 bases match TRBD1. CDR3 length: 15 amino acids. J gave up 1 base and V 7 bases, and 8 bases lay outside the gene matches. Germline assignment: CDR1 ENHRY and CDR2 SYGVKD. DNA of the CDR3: TGTGCCATCAAAATGACAGGGGCCCAGAACACTGAAGCTTTCTTT. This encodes CAIKMTGAQNTEAFF.

Here the CDR3 reads CASSPSAGLSSYNEQFF. CDR3 DNA: TGTGCCAGCAGTCCCTCAGCGGGGCTAAGCTCCTACAATGAGCAGTTCTTC. This sequence joins TRBV6-2 or TRBV6-3 and TRBJ2-1; the match to TRBD2 covers 7 bases. The CDR3 has 17 amino acids. Germline trimming cut 5 bases from V and 0 bases from J; bases unmatched to any gene: 10. Germline V gene data show CDR1 as MNHEY and CDR2 as SVGEGT.

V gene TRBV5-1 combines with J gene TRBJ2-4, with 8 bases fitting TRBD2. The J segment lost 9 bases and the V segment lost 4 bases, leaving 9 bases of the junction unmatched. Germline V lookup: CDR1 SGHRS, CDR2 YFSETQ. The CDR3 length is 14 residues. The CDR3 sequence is CASSTGGGNSIQYF. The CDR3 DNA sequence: TGCGCCAGCAGCACGGGAGGGGGAAATAGCATTCAGTACTTC.

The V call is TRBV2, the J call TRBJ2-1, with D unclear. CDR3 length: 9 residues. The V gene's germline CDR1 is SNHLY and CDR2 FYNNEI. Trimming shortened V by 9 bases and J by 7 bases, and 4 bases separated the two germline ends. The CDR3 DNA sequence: TGTGCCAGTCCGAATGAGCAGTTCTTC. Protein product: CASPNEQFF. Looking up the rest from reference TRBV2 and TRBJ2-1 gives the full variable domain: EPEVTQTPSHQVTQMGQEVILRCVPISNHLYFYWYRQILGQKVEFLVSFYNNEISEKSEIFDDQFSVERPDGSNFTLKIRSTKLEDSAMYFCASPNEQFFGPGTRLTVL.

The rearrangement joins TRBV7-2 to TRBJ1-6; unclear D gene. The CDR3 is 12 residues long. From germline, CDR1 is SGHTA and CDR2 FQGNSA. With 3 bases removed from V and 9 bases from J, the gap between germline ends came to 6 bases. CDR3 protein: CASSFRFSPLHF. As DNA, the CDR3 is TGTGCCAGCAGCTTCCGGTTTTCACCCCTCCACTTT.

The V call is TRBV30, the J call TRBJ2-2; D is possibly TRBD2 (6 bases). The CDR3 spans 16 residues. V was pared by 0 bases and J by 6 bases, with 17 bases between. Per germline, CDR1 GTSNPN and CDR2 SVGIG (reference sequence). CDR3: CAWSVVGGASAGELFF. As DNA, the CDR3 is TGTGCCTGGAGTGTAGTCGGCGGGGCGTCGGCCGGGGAGCTGTTTTTT.

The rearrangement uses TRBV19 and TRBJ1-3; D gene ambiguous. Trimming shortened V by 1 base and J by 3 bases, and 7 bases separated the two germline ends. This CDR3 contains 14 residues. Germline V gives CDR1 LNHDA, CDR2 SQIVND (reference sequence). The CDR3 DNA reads TGTGCCAGTAGTATAGGGGGAGTTGGAAACACCATATATTTT. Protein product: CASSIGGVGNTIYF. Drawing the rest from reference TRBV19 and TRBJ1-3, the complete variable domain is DGGITQSPKYLFRKEGQNVTLSCEQNLNHDAMYWYRQDPGQGLRLIYYSQIVNDFQKGDIAEGYSVSREKKESFPLTVTSAQKNPTAFYLCASSIGGVGNTIYFGEGSWLTVV.

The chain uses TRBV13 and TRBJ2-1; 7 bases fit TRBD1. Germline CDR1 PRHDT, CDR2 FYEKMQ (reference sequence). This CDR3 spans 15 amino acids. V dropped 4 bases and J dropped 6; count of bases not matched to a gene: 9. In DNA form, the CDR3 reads TGTGCCAGCAGCTACATACAGGGGTTGTCCAATGAGCAGTTCTTC. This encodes CASSYIQGLSNEQFF.

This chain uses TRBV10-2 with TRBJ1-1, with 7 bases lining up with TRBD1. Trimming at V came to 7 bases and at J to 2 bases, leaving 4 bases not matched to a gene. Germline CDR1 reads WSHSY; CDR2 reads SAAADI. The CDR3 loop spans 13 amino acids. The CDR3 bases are TGCGCCAGCAAGGGACAGCCTAACACTGAAGCTTTCTTT. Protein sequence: CASKGQPNTEAFF.

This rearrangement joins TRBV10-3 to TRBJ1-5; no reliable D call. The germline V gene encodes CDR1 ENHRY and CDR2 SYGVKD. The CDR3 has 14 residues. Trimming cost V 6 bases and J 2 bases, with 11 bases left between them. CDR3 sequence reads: CAIRRGGGNQPQHF. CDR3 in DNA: TGTGCCATCAGGCGGGGAGGCGGCAATCAGCCCCAGCATTTT.

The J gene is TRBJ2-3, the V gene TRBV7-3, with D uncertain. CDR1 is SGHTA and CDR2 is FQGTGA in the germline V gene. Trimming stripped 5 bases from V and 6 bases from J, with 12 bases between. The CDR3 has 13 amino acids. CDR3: CASSPNRVDTQYF. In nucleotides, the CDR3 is TGTGCCAGCAGCCCCAACCGAGTGGATACGCAGTATTTT.

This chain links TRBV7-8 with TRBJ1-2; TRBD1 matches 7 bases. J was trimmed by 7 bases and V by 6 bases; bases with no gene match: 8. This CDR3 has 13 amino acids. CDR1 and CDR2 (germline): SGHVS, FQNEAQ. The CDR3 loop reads CASRTGVDSGYTF. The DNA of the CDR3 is TGTGCCAGCAGAACAGGGGTTGACAGTGGCTACACCTTC.

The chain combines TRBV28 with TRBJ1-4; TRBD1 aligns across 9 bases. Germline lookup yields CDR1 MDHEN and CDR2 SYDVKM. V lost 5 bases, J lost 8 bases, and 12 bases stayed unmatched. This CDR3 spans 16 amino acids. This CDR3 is CASSAGTGNFGEKLFF. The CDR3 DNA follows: TGTGCCAGCAGTGCCGGGACAGGGAATTTTGGGGAAAAACTGTTTTTT.

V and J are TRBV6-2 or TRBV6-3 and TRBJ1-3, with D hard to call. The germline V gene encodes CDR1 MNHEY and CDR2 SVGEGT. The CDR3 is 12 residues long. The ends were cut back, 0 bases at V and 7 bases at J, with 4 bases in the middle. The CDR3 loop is CASSYSRNTIYF. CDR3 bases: TGTGCCAGCAGTTACTCGAGGAACACCATATATTTT.

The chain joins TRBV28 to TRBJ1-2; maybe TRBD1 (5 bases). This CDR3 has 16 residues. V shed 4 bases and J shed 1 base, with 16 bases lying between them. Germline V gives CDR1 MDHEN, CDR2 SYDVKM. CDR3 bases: TGTGCCAGCAGTTCTCCTAAGCGGGGCCTTAACTATGGCTACACCTTC. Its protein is CASSSPKRGLNYGYTF.